This T cell receptor beta chain was identified during a study of T cell responses to AZD1222 COVID-19 vaccine. General observations from the study: Recipients of two AZD1222 doses showed rising Spike-specific TCR breadth and depth.

Turning to this clone: The antigen remains unidentified.

From germline, CDR1 is MNHEY and CDR2 SVGAGI. This CDR3 has 14 amino acids. The junction had 7 bases not matched to a gene; V was cut back by 8 bases and J by 2 bases. Some clones are missing from TCRdb's copy, which holds only in-frame ones; the method was immunoSEQ multiplex PCR. Among 150,000 to 200,000 clones listed, just over 90% were seen once. The sequences come from peripheral blood, collected on day 0 of AZD1222 vaccination. The V gene is TRBV6-5, the J gene TRBJ1-1; TRBD1 agrees at 8 bases. The sequence was collected from an adult in good health. CDR3 nucleotides: TGTGCCAGCCAATTGGACAGGGATAACACTGAAGCTTTCTTT. It translates to CASQLDRDNTEAFF.